This T cell receptor (beta chain) was obtained from a study of vaccination and CD4 T cells after COVID-19 (dated by TCRdb to the early 2020s). For context, the study as a whole: Every convalescent patient had a positive nasal swab PCR test for SARS-CoV-2, with mild disease in nine patients and severe disease in one. Each participant got two doses of either the Pfizer-BioNTech BNT162b2 vaccine (n=8) or the Moderna mRNA-1273 vaccine (n=2). Post-COVID blood samples were collected from convalescent patients a median of around 100 days after diagnosis, with a range of about 30 to 180 days. The convalescent cohort comprised six males and four females, including two Hispanic individuals, seven Caucasians, two Asians and one multiracial person. The spike-specific CD4+ TCR repertoire was compared before and after mRNA vaccination in approximately 9 COVID-19 convalescent patients and a handful of infection-naive healthy vaccine recipients. Control cultures received a CEFX viral epitope pool as the positive control, an HIV-1 Nef peptide pool as the negative control, or no peptide. Post-vaccine blood samples were collected a median of approximately 77 days after the second vaccine dose, ranging from about 13 to 241 days. For stimulating the cultures, overlapping spike peptide pools were used, derived from SARS-CoV-2 as well as from the common cold coronaviruses HCoV-NL63, HCoV-OC43 and HCoV-229E. What the authors observed across the whole study: In convalescent patients, a median around 90% of post-vaccine SARS-CoV-2-reactive clones were detected only after vaccination, suggesting vaccine-specific priming. Nearly all vaccine-specific clones in convalescent patients (304 of 307) were mono-reactive for SARS-CoV-2 spike rather than cross-reactive with common cold coronaviruses. Only a relatively small number of convalescent patients were included in the study, and early timepoints following natural infection were not analyzed. Although the median number of SARS-CoV-2-reactive clonotypes went up from around 19 after infection to some 40 after vaccination, the increase was not significant.

Library preparation was by PCR. TCR sequencing of DNA from cultured CD4+ T cells used the Oncomine TCR Beta short-read assay at the Johns Hopkins FTIC core. Genomic DNA was extracted from the cultured CD4+ T cells with the QIAamp micro DNA kit. Oncomine TCR Beta libraries from cultured CD4+ T cells were pooled with unique dual indexes and sequenced on an Illumina iSeq 100. The authors' pipeline ran thus. Non-productive sequences were removed, and CDR3s that did not start with C, did not end with F or W, or were shorter than 7 amino acids were discarded. Antigen-specific clonotypes were identified with the MANAFEST web application by comparing peptide-stimulated wells with reference and other culture wells. An FDR below 0.05, an odds ratio above 5, and a productive frequency above 0.1% in at least two of three replicate wells were required for clones to be considered positive. Cross-reactive clonotypes were defined as significantly expanded in both SARS-CoV-2 spike wells and at least one common cold coronavirus spike condition. Using R version 3.6.1, CDR3 homology was evaluated through Levenshtein distances (stringdist) along with unrooted phylogenetic trees (ape). TCRdb reworked the public reads: Q25 trimming with fastp, MiXCR clone assembly, productive beta chains retained. Rows merge per CDR3 protein into single entries with the most common DNA and genes. TCRdb assigned the V and J calls; the authors' analysis was not used. Across this sample there are tens of thousands of distinct CDR3 sequences, with about 39% seen only once. The top ten clones comprise approximately 11% of the sample.

This clonotype has a handful of counts. Its antigen target is currently unknown. No much larger clone is present one base from it, and per-base qualities are unavailable. Sample treatment or condition, as interpreted from the label and publication: roughly 11-day PBMC culture with coronavirus spike peptide pools or control peptides (ViraFEST assay). To expand antigen-specific T cells with peptide pools and then pick out the expanded clonotypes through TCR sequencing, the study relied on the ViraFEST assay. The convalescent patients' positive SARS-CoV-2 PCR tests were from March to December 2020, which was before the Alpha, Beta and Delta variants emerged in the United States. Each well held about 1.8 million PBMCs cultured with approximately 9.1 ug/ml peptide pools in IMDM containing 5% human AB serum and roughly 10 IU/ml IL-2. On days 3 and 7, half of the culture medium was replaced with fresh IL-2-containing medium. After less than twelve days of culture, CD4+ T cells were isolated by negative selection with the EasySep CD4+ T cell isolation kit. PBMCs were separated from whole blood using Ficoll-Paque Plus gradient centrifugation and then either used fresh or cryopreserved at -140C. Culture conditions were generally each tested in triplicate wells.

The sequencing sample was made of CD4+ T cells from blood, cultured in vitro. The clonotype originates from a human donor who had recovered from COVID-19.

The DNA sequence reads TGCAGTGCTAGAGATACCGGCTCAACTAATCGTTCACCCCTCCACTTT. It encodes CSARDTGSTNRSPLHF. The V and J genes are TRBV20-1 and TRBJ1-6; the D gene is not confidently resolved. The germline V gene (reference sequence) sets CDR1 to DFQATT and CDR2 to SNEGSKA. V loses 0 bases of germline sequence and J loses 9 bases, and the interval between the two ends is 18 bases. The CDR3 covers 16 residues, taking in both the cysteine and the phenylalanine. The kept DNA is CDR3 alone, 48 bases in frame from the first base.